Listed below are T cell receptor beta chains from one sample, sequenced in a study of Ad26.COV2.S vaccination and SARS-CoV-2 variants. Repertoires were generated with immunoSEQ multiplex PCR, while TCRdb's copy carries only in-frame clones and drops some. The data show 500,000 or so clones, around 85% seen once. Source: peripheral blood, taken in a trial of Ad26.COV2.S vaccine versus placebo. These receptors originate from a person aged 18-60 years who received the Ad26.COV2.S COVID-19 vaccine or a placebo. The conserved cysteine and the conserved F or W are not part of the CDR3 here.

j_gene: TRBJ2-7; v_gene: TRBV7-2; CDR3aa: ASSLAIGRDTYEQY
j_gene: TRBJ2-7; v_gene: TRBV2; CDR3aa: ASASPGYEQY
j_gene: TRBJ2-3; v_gene: TRBV10-3; CDR3aa: AISQLAGGTDTQY
j_gene: TRBJ2-2; v_gene: TRBV13; CDR3aa: ASSLDPNTGELF
j_gene: TRBJ1-1; v_gene: TRBV18; CDR3aa: ASSPGQRFNTEAF
j_gene: TRBJ2-2; v_gene: TRBV6-5; CDR3aa: ASSSAVELF
j_gene: TRBJ2-1; v_gene: TRBV25-1; CDR3aa: ASSEILEQF
j_gene: TRBJ2-7; v_gene: TRBV11-2; CDR3aa: ASSFNGGEQY
j_gene: TRBJ1-5; v_gene: TRBV19; CDR3aa: ASSIYRGSNQPQH
j_gene: TRBJ2-7; v_gene: TRBV4-3; CDR3aa: ASSQVRLAGAGDEQY
j_gene: TRBJ2-1; v_gene: TRBV5-6; CDR3aa: ASSSPGTGDNAGTF
j_gene: TRBJ1-6; v_gene: TRBV4-3; CDR3aa: ASSQGVLGDSYNSPLH
j_gene: TRBJ2-5; v_gene: TRBV10-3; CDR3aa: AISEFPPGRETQY
j_gene: TRBJ1-1; v_gene: TRBV5-1; CDR3aa: ASSLASNTEAF
j_gene: TRBJ1-1; v_gene: TRBV20-1; CDR3aa: SVSVHTQAF
j_gene: TRBJ2-2; v_gene: TRBV7-8; CDR3aa: ASSKSGQGNTGELF
j_gene: TRBJ2-7; v_gene: TRBV4-3; CDR3aa: ASSQEVRGSYEQY
j_gene: TRBJ2-3; v_gene: TRBV4-3; CDR3aa: ASSRRASGTDTQY
j_gene: TRBJ2-2; v_gene: TRBV4-3; CDR3aa: ASSQEGPVFANTGELF
j_gene: TRBJ2-1; v_gene: TRBV6-5; CDR3aa: ASSVLASGRNEQF
j_gene: TRBJ1-2; v_gene: TRBV19; CDR3aa: ASSIGQGSGYT
j_gene: TRBJ2-7; v_gene: TRBV4-2; CDR3aa: ASSQDLEYEQY
j_gene: TRBJ2-7; v_gene: TRBV6-7; CDR3aa: ASRHRGRVYEQY
j_gene: TRBJ2-1; v_gene: TRBV12-5; CDR3aa: ASGPSGEGSGQF
j_gene: TRBJ1-1; v_gene: TRBV19; CDR3aa: ASSIEGVLNTEAF
j_gene: TRBJ1-1; v_gene: TRBV2; CDR3aa: ASRARSMNTEAF
j_gene: TRBJ1-1; v_gene: TRBV28; CDR3aa: ASSFGGSAF
j_gene: TRBJ2-2; v_gene: TRBV19; CDR3aa: ASSGPGRERAGELF
j_gene: TRBJ2-1; v_gene: TRBV30; CDR3aa: ACNPLGLVIANEQF
j_gene: TRBJ2-2; v_gene: TRBV30; CDR3aa: ASRGLVTPGELF
j_gene: TRBJ2-3; v_gene: TRBV28; CDR3aa: ASSRTSGRAGTQY
j_gene: TRBJ2-4; v_gene: TRBV4-3; CDR3aa: ASSQDLLRAGVKNIQY
j_gene: TRBJ1-4; v_gene: TRBV5-4; CDR3aa: ASSLDVTANEKLF
j_gene: TRBJ2-1; v_gene: TRBV6-6; CDR3aa: ASRPPLAREANEQF
j_gene: TRBJ2-2; v_gene: TRBV19; CDR3aa: ASSIVGTSTGELF
j_gene: TRBJ2-5; v_gene: TRBV29-1; CDR3aa: SVVRDPRGETQY
j_gene: TRBJ1-2; v_gene: TRBV30; CDR3aa: AWGGAANYGYT
j_gene: TRBJ1-2; v_gene: TRBV28; CDR3aa: ASSLRAGGYT
j_gene: TRBJ1-1; v_gene: TRBV7-8; CDR3aa: ASSLGGLAEAF
j_gene: TRBJ2-1; v_gene: TRBV25-1; CDR3aa: ASSQGAVRGGEQF
j_gene: TRBJ2-1; v_gene: TRBV11-3; CDR3aa: ASSLGPLHNEQF
j_gene: TRBJ2-1; v_gene: TRBV9; CDR3aa: ASSVGRTSGGFGEQF
j_gene: TRBJ2-1; v_gene: TRBV15; CDR3aa: ATSSLIAGGGYNEQF